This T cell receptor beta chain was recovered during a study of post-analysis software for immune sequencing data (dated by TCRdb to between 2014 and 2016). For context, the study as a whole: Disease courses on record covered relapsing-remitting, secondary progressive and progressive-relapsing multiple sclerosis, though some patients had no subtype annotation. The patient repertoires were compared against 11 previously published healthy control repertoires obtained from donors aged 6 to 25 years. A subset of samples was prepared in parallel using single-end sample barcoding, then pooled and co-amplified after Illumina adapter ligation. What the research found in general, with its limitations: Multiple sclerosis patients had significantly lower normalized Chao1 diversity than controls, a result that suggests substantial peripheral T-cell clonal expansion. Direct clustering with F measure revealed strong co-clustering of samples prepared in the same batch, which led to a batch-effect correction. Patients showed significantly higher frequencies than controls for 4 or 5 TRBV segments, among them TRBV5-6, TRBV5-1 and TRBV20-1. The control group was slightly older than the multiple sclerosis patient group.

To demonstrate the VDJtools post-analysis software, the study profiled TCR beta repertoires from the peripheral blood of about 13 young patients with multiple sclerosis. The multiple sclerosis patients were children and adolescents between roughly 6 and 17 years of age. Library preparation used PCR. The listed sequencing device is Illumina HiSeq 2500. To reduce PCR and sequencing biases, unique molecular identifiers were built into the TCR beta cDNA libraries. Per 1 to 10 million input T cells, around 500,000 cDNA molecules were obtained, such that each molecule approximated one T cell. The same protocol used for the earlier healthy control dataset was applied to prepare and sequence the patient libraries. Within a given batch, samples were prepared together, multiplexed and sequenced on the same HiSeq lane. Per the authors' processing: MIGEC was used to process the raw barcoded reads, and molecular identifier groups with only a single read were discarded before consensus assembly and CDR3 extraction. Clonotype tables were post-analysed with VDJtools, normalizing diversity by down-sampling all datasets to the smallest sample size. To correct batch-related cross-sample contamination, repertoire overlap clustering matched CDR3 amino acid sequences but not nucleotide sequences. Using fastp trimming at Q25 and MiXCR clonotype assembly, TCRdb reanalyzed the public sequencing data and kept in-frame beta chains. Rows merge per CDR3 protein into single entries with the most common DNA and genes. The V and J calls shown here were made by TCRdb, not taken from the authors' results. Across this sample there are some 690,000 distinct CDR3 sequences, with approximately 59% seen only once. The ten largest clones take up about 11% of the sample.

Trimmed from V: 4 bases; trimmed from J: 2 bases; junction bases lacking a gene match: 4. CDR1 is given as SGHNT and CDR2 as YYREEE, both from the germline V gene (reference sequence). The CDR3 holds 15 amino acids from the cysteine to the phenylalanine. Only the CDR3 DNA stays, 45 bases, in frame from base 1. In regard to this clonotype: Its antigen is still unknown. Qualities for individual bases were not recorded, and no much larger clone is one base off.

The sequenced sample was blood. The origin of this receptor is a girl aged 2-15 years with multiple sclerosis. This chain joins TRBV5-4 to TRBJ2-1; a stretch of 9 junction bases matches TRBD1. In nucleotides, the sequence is TGTGCCAGCAGCGGGACAGGGTTCCCCTACAATGAGCAGTTCTTC. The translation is CASSGTGFPYNEQFF.